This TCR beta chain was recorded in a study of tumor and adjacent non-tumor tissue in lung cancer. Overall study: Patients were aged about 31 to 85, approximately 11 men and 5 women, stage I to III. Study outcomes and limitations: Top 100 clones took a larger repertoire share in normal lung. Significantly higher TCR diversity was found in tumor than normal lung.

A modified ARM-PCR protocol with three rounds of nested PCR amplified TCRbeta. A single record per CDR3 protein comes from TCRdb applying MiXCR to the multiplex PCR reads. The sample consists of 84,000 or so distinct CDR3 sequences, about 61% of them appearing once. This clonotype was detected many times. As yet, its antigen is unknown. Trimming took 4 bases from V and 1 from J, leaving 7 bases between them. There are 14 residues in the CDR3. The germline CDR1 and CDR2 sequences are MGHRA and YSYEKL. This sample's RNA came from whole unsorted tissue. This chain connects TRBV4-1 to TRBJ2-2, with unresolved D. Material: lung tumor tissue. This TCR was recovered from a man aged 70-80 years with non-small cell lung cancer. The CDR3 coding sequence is TGCGCCAGCAGCCGCGCCAGGAACACCGGGGAGCTGTTTTTT. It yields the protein CASSRARNTGELFF.